These 5 T cell receptor beta chains were sequenced from one sample in a study of cytomegalovirus exposure and HLA in healthy donors. The data were produced by immunoSEQ multiplex PCR, yet TCRdb's version contains in-frame clones alone and is incomplete. The sample consists of 250,000 to 350,000 clones, about nine tenths of them appearing once. Source material: PBMCs. The receptor source for this set is a woman aged 25 to 39 in good health and CMV-seropositive.

The J gene is TRBJ2-4, the V gene TRBV30; D gene ambiguous. With 0 bases removed from V and 0 bases from J, the gap between germline ends came to 15 bases. The CDR3 is made up of 17 amino acids. The germline V gene has CDR1 GTSNPN and CDR2 SVGIG (reference sequence). This chain's CDR3 is CAWSVPDETLAKNIQYF. CDR3 in DNA: TGTGCCTGGAGTGTCCCGGATGAAACGCTAGCCAAAAACATTCAGTACTTC.

The chain uses TRBV5-1 and TRBJ2-7; possibly TRBD2 for D (6 bases). The germline CDR1 and CDR2 sequences are SGHRS and YFSETQ. Deletions cut 0 bases from V and 7 bases from J, with 11 bases between. The CDR3 is 13 residues long. The CDR3 loop reads CASSLAGLAEQYF. The DNA for the CDR3 is TGCGCCAGCAGCTTGGCCGGGCTAGCGGAGCAGTACTTC.

This clone has only a few counts. The chain joins TRBV6-6 to TRBJ2-7; no clear D gene. Germline CDR1 and CDR2: MNHNY and SVGAGI (reference sequence). V lost 6 bases to trimming and J lost 0 bases, with 15 bases between them. CDR3 length equals 15 residues. The CDR3 DNA reads as TGTGCCAGCAGCTCCCCGACCCTCAGCTCCTACGAGCAGTACTTC. Encoded protein: CASSSPTLSSYEQYF.

The J gene is TRBJ1-2, the V gene TRBV28; a weak D match, TRBD1 (6 bases). CDR3 size: 14 residues. Between the trimmed V and J ends, which lost 5 bases and 6 bases, there was a span of 16 bases. Germline lookup yields CDR1 MDHEN and CDR2 SYDVKM. CDR3 region: CASSPTTGRNGYTF. CDR3 DNA: TGTGCCAGCAGTCCAACCACAGGGAGGAATGGCTACACCTTC.

This sequence joins TRBV11-3 and TRBJ2-6; D may be TRBD1 (6 bases). Between the trimmed V and J ends, which lost 5 bases and 0 bases, there was a span of 11 bases. CDR3 length: 16 amino acids. Germline lookup yields CDR1 SGHNT and CDR2 YENEEA. As DNA, the CDR3 is TGTGCCAGCAGCCCACAAGGGGGCTCTGGGGCCAACGTCCTGACTTTC. Translating gives CASSPQGGSGANVLTF.